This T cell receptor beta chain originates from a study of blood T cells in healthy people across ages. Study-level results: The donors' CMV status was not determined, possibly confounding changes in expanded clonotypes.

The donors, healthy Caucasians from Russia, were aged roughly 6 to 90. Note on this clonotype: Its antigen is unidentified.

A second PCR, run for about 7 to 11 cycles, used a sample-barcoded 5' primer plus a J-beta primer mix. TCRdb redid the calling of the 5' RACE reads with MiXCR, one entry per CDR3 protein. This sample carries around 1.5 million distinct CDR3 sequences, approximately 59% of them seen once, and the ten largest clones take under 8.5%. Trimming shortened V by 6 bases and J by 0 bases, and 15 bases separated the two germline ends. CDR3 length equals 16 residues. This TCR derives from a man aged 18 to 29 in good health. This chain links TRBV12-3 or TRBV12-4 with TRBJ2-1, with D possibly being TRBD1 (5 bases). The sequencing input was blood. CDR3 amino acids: CASSTSRGYSYNEQFF. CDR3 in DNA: TGTGCCAGCAGCACCTCTAGGGGCTACTCCTACAATGAGCAGTTCTTC.